The clone carrying this T cell receptor beta chain was recorded at least ten times. The record originates from a study of immune characterization of retroperitoneal liposarcoma. The CDR3 covers 14 residues. Unmatched junction bases numbered 3, after V lost 6 bases and J lost 4 bases. A single record per CDR3 protein comes from TCRdb applying MiXCR to the PCR reads. This sample has some 9,600 distinct CDR3 sequences, with over 35% found just once. The rearrangement joins TRBV12-3 or TRBV12-4 to TRBJ2-1; 10 bases are a match to TRBD2. Source material: tumor tissue. The source of this sequence is a male donor with retroperitoneal liposarcoma. The CDR3 bases are TGTGCCAGCAGCCCTAGCGGGGGATACAATGAGCAGTTCTTC. It encodes CASSPSGGYNEQFF.